Shown below are 10 T cell receptor beta chains from a single sample sequenced in a study of radiotherapy plus CTLA-4 blockade in lung cancer. Sequencing was performed with immunoSEQ multiplex PCR; in TCRdb, only in-frame clones are kept and a portion is missing. The sample lists more than 90,000 clones; just under 80% were seen once. The sequencing here drew on peripheral blood, taken from a patient treated with radiotherapy plus ipilimumab. The source is a human donor with non-small cell lung cancer who had a partial response to radiotherapy plus ipilimumab.

This chain uses TRBV28 with TRBJ1-5; D is unresolved. The V and J ends lost 10 bases and 1 base respectively, with 14 bases between them. The CDR3 is made up of 14 amino acids. CDR1 is MDHEN and CDR2 is SYDVKM in the germline V gene. As DNA, the CDR3 is TGTGCCACCCACCGAGGGTTGAGCAATCAGCCCCAGCATTTT. Translation gives CATHRGLSNQPQHF.

The chain uses TRBV28 and TRBJ1-2; D call uncertain. With 0 bases removed from V and 5 bases from J, the gap between germline ends came to 22 bases. CDR1 and CDR2 (germline): MDHEN, SYDVKM. This CDR3 spans 18 amino acids. CDR3 sequence reads: CASSLWQLEQLDRYGYTF. In DNA, the CDR3 is TGTGCCAGCAGTTTATGGCAGTTAGAACAGCTGGATCGATATGGCTACACCTTC.

J is TRBJ2-2 and V is TRBV10-3; tentative D call: TRBD2 (5 bases). The V gene lost 2 bases and the J gene lost 1 base, with 8 bases spanning the gap. The CDR3 runs to 15 residues. The germline V gene has CDR1 ENHRY and CDR2 SYGVKD. CDR3 protein: CAISERSGNTGELFF. CDR3 DNA sequence: TGTGCCATCAGTGAGAGGAGCGGGAACACCGGGGAGCTGTTTTTT.

The chain joins TRBV11-2 to TRBJ2-1, with 9 bases identical to TRBD2. The CDR3 runs to 15 residues. Germline V gene data show CDR1 as SGHAT and CDR2 as FQNNGV. The J segment lost 4 bases and the V segment lost 5 bases, leaving 6 bases of the junction unmatched. The CDR3 coding sequence is TGTGCCAGCAGCCCCCAGCTAGCGGGGTACAATGAGCAGTTCTTC. It encodes CASSPQLAGYNEQFF. Complete variable domain (other parts from reference TRBV11-2 and TRBJ2-1): EAGVAQSPRYKIIEKRQSVAFWCNPISGHATLYWYQQILGQGPKLLIQFQNNGVVDDSQLPKDRFSAERLKGVDSTLKIQPAKLEDSAVYLCASSPQLAGYNEQFFGPGTRLTVL.

This clone was seen just once. The V call is TRBV28, the J call TRBJ2-5, with TRBD1 identical over 7 bases. CDR3 size: 13 residues. The germline gives CDR1 MDHEN, CDR2 SYDVKM. With 5 bases clipped from V and 4 bases from J, the junction kept 4 bases outside the gene matches. CDR3 coding DNA: TGTGCCAGCAGTCCGGGACAGTTAGAGACCCAGTACTTC. Translation: CASSPGQLETQYF. Filled out from reference TRBV28 and TRBJ2-5, the complete variable domain reads DVKVTQSSRYLVKRTGEKVFLECVQDMDHENMFWYRQDPGLGLRLIYFSYDVKMKEKGDIPEGYSVSREKKERFSLILESASTNQTSMYLCASSPGQLETQYFGPGTRLLVL.

The rearrangement links TRBV30 to TRBJ1-5, with D unclear. V was shortened by 3 bases and J by 5 bases, with 11 bases between the two germline ends. The V gene's germline CDR1 is GTSNPN and CDR2 SVGIG (reference sequence). The CDR3 consists of 13 residues. CDR3 in amino acids: CAWSRGRDQPQHF. The CDR3 DNA sequence: TGTGCCTGGAGCCGCGGGAGGGATCAGCCCCAGCATTTT.

The chain carries TRBV15 and TRBJ1-1; 11 nucleotides match TRBD1. Germline V CDR1 and CDR2: LNHNV, YYDKDF (reference sequence). The CDR3 consists of 12 residues. The J segment lost 11 bases and the V segment lost 3 bases, leaving 2 bases of the junction unmatched. CDR3 amino acids: CATSSRDRGAFF. The CDR3 DNA reads as TGTGCCACCAGCAGCCGGGACAGGGGGGCTTTCTTT.

For the CDR3, the DNA is TGTGCCAGCAGCCACACAGGGGGTGCCTGGCGGGAGACCCAGTACTTC. Its translation: CASSHTGGAWRETQYF. J is TRBJ2-5 and V is TRBV14, with TRBD1 matching 8 bases. The CDR3 is 16 residues long. Germline-derived CDR1 and CDR2 are SGHDN and FVKESK. Unmatched junction bases numbered 11, after V lost 3 bases and J lost 5 bases.

This clone was seen repeatedly, ten times or more. The chain is built from TRBV7-9 and TRBJ1-4, with a possible D match to TRBD1 (5 bases). This CDR3 is built from 13 residues. Germline loops: CDR1 SEHNR, CDR2 FQNEAQ (reference sequence). Trimming took off 5 bases at V and 12 bases at J, with 16 bases between the two ends. The CDR3 is CASSEQDGGELFF. CDR3 nucleotides: TGTGCCAGCAGCGAACAAGATGGAGGGGAACTGTTTTTT.

This clone was counted at least ten times. V usage is TRBV19 and J usage is TRBJ2-5, with a tentative D call TRBD2 (6 bases). Trimming left V 8 bases short and J 5 bases short, with 15 bases between. Germline V gene lookup returns CDR1 LNHDA and CDR2 SQIVND (reference sequence). The CDR3 has 13 amino acids. The CDR3 is CASGGYGPETQYF. The CDR3 DNA is TGTGCCAGTGGGGGGTACGGGCCGGAGACCCAGTACTTC.